A selection of T cell receptor beta chains follows, all from one sample in a study of blood T cell repertoires in COVID-19. Produced via immunoSEQ multiplex PCR; TCRdb's table is partial and in-frame only. The sample contains some 300,000 clones, almost 90% of which appear only once. Sequences were obtained from peripheral blood. The receptor source for this set is a woman in her 40s with COVID-19, enrolled during active disease. CDR3s include the opening cysteine and the closing phenylalanine or tryptophan. A D gene is named only where the DNA matches it firmly. Rows give clone size only sometimes, using once, few, many, or a class for an expanded clone.

D gene | J gene | clone size | V gene | CDR3 protein | CDR3 DNA
TRBD1 | TRBJ1-6 | . | TRBV18 | CASSQPGQGGSPLHF | TGTGCCAGCTCACAACCGGGACAGGGTGGTTCACCCCTCCACTTT
TRBD1 | TRBJ1-5 | . | TRBV7-2 | CASTTDRNNNQPQHF | TGTGCCAGCACCACGGACAGGAATAACAATCAGCCCCAGCATTTT
TRBD1 | TRBJ2-5 | . | TRBV10-1 | CASTATGRETQYF | TGCGCCAGCACTGCGACAGGGCGAGAGACCCAGTACTTC
TRBD2 | TRBJ2-3 | . | TRBV7-8 | CASSLARSRAGNTDTQYF | TGTGCCAGCAGCTTAGCGAGGTCGAGAGCGGGGAACACAGATACGCAGTATTTT
TRBD1 | TRBJ1-6 | . | TRBV7-8 | CASSVQGANSPLHF | TGTGCCAGCAGCGTACAGGGGGCCAATTCACCCCTCCACTTT
TRBD1 | TRBJ1-4 | . | TRBV18 | CASSPETGSFGKLFF | TGTGCCAGCTCACCTGAGACAGGGAGTTTCGGAAAACTGTTTTTT
TRBD1 | TRBJ2-1 | . | TRBV7-3 | CASSPGQAYNEQFF | TGTGCCAGCAGCCCGGGACAGGCCTACAATGAGCAGTTCTTC
TRBD1 | TRBJ1-6 | . | TRBV4-2 | CASSPRLDRGDSPLHF | TGTGCCAGCAGCCCCCGACTAGACAGGGGTGATTCACCCCTCCACTTT
TRBD2 | TRBJ2-1 | . | TRBV28 | CASIAGGPYNEQFF | TGTGCCAGCATAGCGGGAGGGCCCTACAATGAGCAGTTCTTC
TRBD1 | TRBJ2-1 | . | TRBV28 | CASSLLGTGQNEQFF | TGTGCCAGCAGTTTACTCGGGACAGGGCAGAATGAGCAGTTCTTC
TRBD2 | TRBJ2-3 | once | TRBV3-1/TRBV3-2 | CASSQDRGLATSNTDTQYF | TGTGCCAGCAGCCAAGATAGGGGACTAGCCACCTCTAACACAGATACGCAGTATTTT
. | TRBJ1-3 | once | TRBV3-1/TRBV3-2 | CASSQVMQGDTIYF | TGTGCCAGCAGCCAAGTCATGCAAGGGGACACCATATATTTT
TRBD1 | TRBJ2-7 | . | TRBV5-1 | CASSLLGGTGFYEQYF | TGCGCCAGCAGCTTACTGGGCGGGACAGGGTTCTACGAGCAGTACTTC
. | TRBJ2-7 | . | TRBV6-6 | CASSFLPAYEQYF | TGTGCCAGCAGTTTCCTCCCAGCCTACGAGCAGTACTTC
TRBD1 | TRBJ1-5 | . | TRBV19 | CASSIGQAGNQPQHF | TGTGCCAGTAGTATCGGACAGGCAGGGAATCAGCCCCAGCATTTT
TRBD1 | TRBJ1-1 | . | TRBV6-2/TRBV6-3 | CASSYGPDRGLDTEAFF | TGTGCCAGCAGTTACGGACCGGACAGGGGGCTAGACACTGAAGCTTTCTTT
TRBD2 | TRBJ2-1 | . | TRBV13 | CASSLLAGVDNEQFF | TGTGCCAGCAGCTTACTGGCGGGAGTGGACAATGAGCAGTTCTTC
. | TRBJ2-7 | . | TRBV30 | CAWSKWGSYEQYF | TGTGCCTGGAGCAAGTGGGGCAGCTACGAGCAGTACTTC
TRBD1 | TRBJ2-5 | . | TRBV5-5 | CASSFAQGASGETQYF | TGTGCCAGCAGCTTTGCCCAGGGGGCGAGCGGAGAGACCCAGTACTTC
. | TRBJ2-7 | . | TRBV23-1 | CASSRPKMSRRAYEQYF | TGCGCCAGCAGTCGCCCCAAAATGAGTAGGAGGGCCTACGAGCAGTACTTC
. | TRBJ2-5 | . | TRBV12-3/TRBV12-4 | CASSGHQETQYF | TGTGCCAGCAGTGGCCACCAAGAGACCCAGTACTTC
TRBD2 | TRBJ2-3 | . | TRBV11-2 | CASSLEPSGGATTDTQYF | TGTGCCAGCAGCTTAGAGCCTAGCGGGGGGGCGACCACAGATACGCAGTATTTT
. | TRBJ2-5 | . | TRBV28 | CASSRRFLNKGQETQYF | TGTGCCAGCAGTAGGAGATTCCTAAACAAAGGCCAAGAGACCCAGTACTTC
TRBD1 | TRBJ1-2 | . | TRBV5-1 | CASSSGQGGYGYTF | TGCGCCAGCAGCTCGGGACAGGGAGGCTATGGCTACACCTTC
TRBD2 | TRBJ2-1 | few | TRBV28 | CASRFVAGGEQFF | TGTGCCAGCAGATTTGTGGCGGGGGGTGAGCAGTTCTTC
. | TRBJ1-4 | . | TRBV3-1/TRBV3-2 | CASRTQGTTNEKLFF | TGTGCCAGCAGGACCCAGGGGACAACTAATGAAAAACTGTTTTTT
. | TRBJ2-1 | . | TRBV6-5 | CASSPLAEQFF | TGTGCCAGCAGTCCCCTAGCTGAGCAGTTCTTC
. | TRBJ1-5 | . | TRBV5-1 | CASSLVGESNQPQHF | TGCGCCAGCAGCTTGGTAGGGGAAAGCAATCAGCCCCAGCATTTT
. | TRBJ1-1 | . | TRBV6-6 | CASSYSDRNTEAFF | TGTGCCAGCAGTTATTCGGACAGGAACACTGAAGCTTTCTTT
TRBD1 | TRBJ2-1 | . | TRBV5-4 | CASGGTGTSYNEQFF | TGTGCCAGCGGGGGGACAGGGACTTCCTACAATGAGCAGTTCTTC
. | TRBJ1-2 | . | TRBV25-1 | CASSETGYGYTF | TGTGCCAGCAGTGAAACGGGCTATGGCTACACCTTC
. | TRBJ2-1 | . | TRBV21-1 | CASTLRGRNEQFF | TGTGCCAGCACTCTTCGGGGTAGGAATGAGCAGTTCTTC
. | TRBJ1-1 | . | TRBV7-2 | CASSLQGNTEAFF | TGTGCCAGCAGCTTACAGGGGAACACTGAAGCTTTCTTT
TRBD2 | TRBJ2-1 | . | TRBV30 | CASLKREGYNEQFF | TGTGCCTCACTTAAGCGGGAAGGGTACAATGAGCAGTTCTTC
. | TRBJ2-7 | . | TRBV2 | CASSLPEGTSDEQYF | TGTGCCAGCAGTCTACCTGAGGGGACTTCCGACGAGCAGTACTTC
TRBD1 | TRBJ2-1 | . | TRBV3-1/TRBV3-2 | CASSQNRQGRNEQFF | TGTGCCAGCAGCCAAAACCGACAGGGGAGGAATGAGCAGTTCTTC
TRBD1 | TRBJ2-5 | . | TRBV7-3 | CASSQTGGETQYF | TGTGCCAGCAGCCAAACAGGGGGCGAGACCCAGTACTTC
TRBD2 | TRBJ2-3 | . | TRBV5-4 | CASNWGGNADTQYF | TGTGCCAGCAACTGGGGAGGGAATGCAGATACGCAGTATTTT
. | TRBJ2-6 | . | TRBV15 | CATSRGGSGANVLTF | TGTGCCACCAGCAGAGGAGGCTCTGGGGCCAACGTCCTGACTTTC
. | TRBJ1-2 | . | TRBV18 | CASSPARDYGYTF | TGTGCCAGCTCACCAGCCAGGGACTATGGCTACACCTTC
. | TRBJ2-1 | . | TRBV7-8 | CASSLRGGQYNEQFF | TGTGCCAGCAGCTTAAGGGGGGGCCAGTACAATGAGCAGTTCTTC
. | TRBJ2-1 | . | TRBV30 | CAWSVGAAYNEQFF | TGTGCCTGGAGTGTGGGGGCAGCGTACAATGAGCAGTTCTTC
. | TRBJ2-1 | . | TRBV27 | CASSISSYNEQFF | TGTGCCAGCAGTATCAGTTCCTACAATGAGCAGTTCTTC
. | TRBJ1-2 | . | TRBV9 | CASSFLPLREAGYGYTF | TGTGCCAGCAGCTTTCTCCCCCTCAGGGAGGCGGGCTATGGCTACACCTTC
. | TRBJ2-3 | . | TRBV28 | CASSYTGYGTDTQYF | TGTGCCAGCAGTTATACAGGGTACGGCACAGATACGCAGTATTTT
. | TRBJ2-7 | . | TRBV7-2 | CASSSYYRSSYEQYF | TGTGCCAGCAGCTCATACTACAGGAGCTCCTACGAGCAGTACTTC
. | TRBJ1-3 | . | TRBV4-3 | CASSQVIGNTIYF | TGCGCCAGCAGCCAAGTAATTGGAAACACCATATATTTT
. | TRBJ2-1 | . | TRBV28 | CASSPTGRGEQFF | TGTGCCAGCAGTCCTACGGGGCGGGGTGAGCAGTTCTTC